This T cell receptor beta chain was identified in a study of T-cell reconstitution after alpha-beta-depleted transplantation in children. Findings of the study overall: After one year, T-cell counts and TCRbeta diversity mostly came from new T cells. Two months or so post-transplant, alpha-beta T cells reportedly derived from several hundred expanded graft clones.

With regard to this clonotype: What it binds is unknown.

For TCRbeta, the library was prepared with unique molecular identifiers. In TCRdb, the PCR reads were re-called with MiXCR into one record per CDR3 protein. The sample lists 750,000 to 950,000 distinct CDR3 sequences, less than 20% occurring once. The V gene's germline CDR1 is KGHSH and CDR2 LQKENI. V lost 3 bases, J lost 0 bases, and 15 bases lay in between. The CDR3 totals 17 residues. This chain connects TRBV18 to TRBJ2-1; D gene unclear. The sequences come from PBMCs, mostly from graft donor cells, collected 360 days after TCRalphabeta/CD19-depleted stem cell transplant. This sequence originates from a male patient younger than 18 who had a stem cell transplant for acute lymphoblastic leukemia, so the T cells may come from the graft donor. CDR3 sequence reads: CASSPNSQLSSYNEQFF. DNA of the CDR3: TGTGCCAGCTCACCGAATTCACAGCTAAGCTCCTACAATGAGCAGTTCTTC.